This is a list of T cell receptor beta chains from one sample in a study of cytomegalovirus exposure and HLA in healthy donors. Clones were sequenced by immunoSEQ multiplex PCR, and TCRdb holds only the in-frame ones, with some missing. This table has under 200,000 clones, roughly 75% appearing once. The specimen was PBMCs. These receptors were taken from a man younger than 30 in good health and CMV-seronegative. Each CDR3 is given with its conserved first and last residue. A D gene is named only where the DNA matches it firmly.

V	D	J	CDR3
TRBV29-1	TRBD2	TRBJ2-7	CSVSLSTSGISYEQYF
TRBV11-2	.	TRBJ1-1	CASSPVTNTEAFF
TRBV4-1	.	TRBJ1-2	CASSHPNRGEWGYTF
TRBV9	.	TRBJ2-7	CASSLQGSYEQYF
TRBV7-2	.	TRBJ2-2	CASSSRHLANTGELFF
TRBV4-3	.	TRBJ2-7	CASSQDRHSGEQYF
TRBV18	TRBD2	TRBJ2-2	CASYTTGTSGNTGELFF
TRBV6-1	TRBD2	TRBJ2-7	CASSGSLAGGDEQYF
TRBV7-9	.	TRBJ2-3	CASSPEATTDTQYF
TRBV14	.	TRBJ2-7	CASSPNLAGYPYF
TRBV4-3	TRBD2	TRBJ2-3	CASSQDWGASGKDTQYF